Following are 5 T cell receptor beta chains from one sample sequenced in a study of cytomegalovirus exposure and HLA in healthy donors. The primer mix had 60 Vbeta and 13 Jbeta primers. Assay: immunoSEQ multiplex PCR; the TCRdb copy retains only in-frame clones and omits some. This table has some 130,000 clones, approximately 85% appearing once. Material: PBMCs. The receptors come from a woman between 50 and 59 years old in good health and CMV-seropositive.

This clone has only one observation. V and J are TRBV15 and TRBJ2-2; a possible D gene is TRBD1 (6 bases). CDR1 LNHNV and CDR2 YYDKDF come from the germline V gene (reference sequence). The germline V and J ends were trimmed by 2 bases and 4 bases, with 17 bases remaining between them. This CDR3 region has 17 residues. This CDR3 reads CATSRPTGRASTGELFF. CDR3 nucleotides: TGTGCCACCAGCAGACCGACAGGCCGGGCATCCACCGGGGAGCTGTTTTTT.

This chain joins TRBV9 and TRBJ2-1, with 9 bases aligning to TRBD1. The germline CDR1 and CDR2 sequences are SGDLS and YYNGEE. The junction had 17 bases not matched to a gene; V was cut back by 4 bases and J by 15 bases. The CDR3 contains 15 residues. CDR3 loop: CASSLTGGERTPTFF. CDR3 coding DNA: TGTGCCAGCAGCCTCACAGGGGGCGAACGAACCCCCACGTTCTTC.

The V call is TRBV28, the J call TRBJ2-7, with D maybe TRBD2 (5 bases). This CDR3 region has 14 residues. Trimming pared 8 bases from V and 3 bases from J, leaving 17 bases between. The germline V gene encodes CDR1 MDHEN and CDR2 SYDVKM. The CDR3 spells CASQGERGYYEQYF. In DNA, the CDR3 is TGTGCCAGCCAAGGAGAGAGAGGGTACTACGAGCAGTACTTC.

This chain uses TRBV27 with TRBJ2-2; 8 bases agree with TRBD1. The length of the CDR3 is 15 residues. Trimming removed 5 bases from V and 4 bases from J; junction bases left unmatched: 6. Germline V gene data show CDR1 as MNHEY and CDR2 as SMNVEV (reference sequence). CDR3 in amino acids: CASSLWTGSTGELFF. CDR3 coding DNA: TGTGCCAGCAGTCTCTGGACAGGGAGCACCGGGGAGCTGTTTTTT.

The rearrangement uses TRBV19 and TRBJ1-1, with 7 positions matching TRBD1. Germline loops: CDR1 LNHDA, CDR2 SQIVND (reference sequence). With V trimmed by 3 bases and J by 5 bases, 3 bases remained unmatched. This CDR3 has 13 residues. CDR3 loop: CASSMMDRTEAFF. In DNA, the CDR3 is TGTGCCAGTAGTATGATGGACAGGACTGAAGCTTTCTTT.